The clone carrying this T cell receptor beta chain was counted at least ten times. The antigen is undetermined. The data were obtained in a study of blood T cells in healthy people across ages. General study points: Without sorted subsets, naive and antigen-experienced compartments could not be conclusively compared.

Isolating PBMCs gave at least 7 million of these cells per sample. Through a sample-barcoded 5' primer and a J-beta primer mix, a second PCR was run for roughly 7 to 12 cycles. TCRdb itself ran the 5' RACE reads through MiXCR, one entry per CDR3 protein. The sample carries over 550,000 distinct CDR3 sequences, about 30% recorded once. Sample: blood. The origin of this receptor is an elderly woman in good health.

In DNA form, the CDR3 reads TGTGCCAGCAGTTTAGTTGGGGGGGGCAGTGAAGCTTTCTTT. Residues: CASSLVGGGSEAFF. V is TRBV12-3 or TRBV12-4 and J is TRBJ1-1; a possible D gene is TRBD1 (6 bases). V was trimmed by 1 base and J by 7 bases, leaving 13 bases between them. CDR3 size: 14 residues.